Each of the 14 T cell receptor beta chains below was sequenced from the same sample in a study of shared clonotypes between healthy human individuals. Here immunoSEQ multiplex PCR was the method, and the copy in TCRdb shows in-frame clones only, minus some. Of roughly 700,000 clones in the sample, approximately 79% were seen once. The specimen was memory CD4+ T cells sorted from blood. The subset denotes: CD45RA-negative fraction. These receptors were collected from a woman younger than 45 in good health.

CDR3 residues: CASSMGQGRAGELFF. The CDR3 DNA reads as TGTGCCAGTAGTATGGGACAGGGACGGGCCGGGGAGCTGTTTTTT. The chain combines TRBV19 with TRBJ2-2, with 9 bases that match TRBD1. The junction had 5 bases not matched to a gene; V was cut back by 3 bases and J by 6 bases. Per the germline V gene, CDR1 is LNHDA and CDR2 is SQIVND (reference sequence). This CDR3 region has 15 residues.

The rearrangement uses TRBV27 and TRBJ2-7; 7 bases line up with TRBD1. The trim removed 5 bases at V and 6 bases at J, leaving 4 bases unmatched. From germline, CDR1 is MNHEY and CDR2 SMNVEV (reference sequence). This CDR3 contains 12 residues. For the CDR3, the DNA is TGTGCCAGCAGTGCGTACAGGGGCGAGCAGTACTTC. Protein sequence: CASSAYRGEQYF.

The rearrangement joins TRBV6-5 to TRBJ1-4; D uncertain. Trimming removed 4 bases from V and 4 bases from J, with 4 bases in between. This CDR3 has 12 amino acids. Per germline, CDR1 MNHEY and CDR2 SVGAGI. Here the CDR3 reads CASSSNNEKLFF. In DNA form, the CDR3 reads TGTGCCAGCAGTTCCAATAATGAAAAACTGTTTTTT.

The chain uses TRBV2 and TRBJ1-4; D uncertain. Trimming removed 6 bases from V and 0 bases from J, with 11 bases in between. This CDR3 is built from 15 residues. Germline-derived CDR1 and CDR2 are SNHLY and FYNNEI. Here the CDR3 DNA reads TGTGCCAGCAGCTGGTGGGATGCAACTAATGAAAAACTGTTTTTT. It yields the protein CASSWWDATNEKLFF. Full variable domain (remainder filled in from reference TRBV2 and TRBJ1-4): EPEVTQTPSHQVTQMGQEVILRCVPISNHLYFYWYRQILGQKVEFLVSFYNNEISEKSEIFDDQFSVERPDGSNFTLKIRSTKLEDSAMYFCASSWWDATNEKLFFGSGTQLSVL.

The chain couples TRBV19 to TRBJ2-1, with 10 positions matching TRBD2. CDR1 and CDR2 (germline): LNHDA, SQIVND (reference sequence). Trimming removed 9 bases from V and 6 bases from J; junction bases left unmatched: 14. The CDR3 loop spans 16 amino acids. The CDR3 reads CASRQHLAGVGNEQFF. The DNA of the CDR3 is TGTGCCAGCCGCCAACACCTAGCGGGAGTGGGCAATGAGCAGTTCTTC.

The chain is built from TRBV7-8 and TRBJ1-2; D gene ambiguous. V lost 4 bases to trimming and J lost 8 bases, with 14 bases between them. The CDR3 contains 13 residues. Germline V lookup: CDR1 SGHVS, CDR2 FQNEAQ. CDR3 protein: CASSSVGVKGYTF. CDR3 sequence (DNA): TGTGCCAGCAGCTCCGTCGGGGTTAAGGGCTACACCTTC.

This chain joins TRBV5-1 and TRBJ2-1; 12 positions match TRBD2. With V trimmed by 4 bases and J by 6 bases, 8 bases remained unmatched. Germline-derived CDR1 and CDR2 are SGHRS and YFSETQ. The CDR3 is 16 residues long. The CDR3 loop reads CASSTWLAGGFNEQFF. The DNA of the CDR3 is TGCGCCAGCAGCACTTGGCTAGCGGGAGGGTTCAATGAGCAGTTCTTC.

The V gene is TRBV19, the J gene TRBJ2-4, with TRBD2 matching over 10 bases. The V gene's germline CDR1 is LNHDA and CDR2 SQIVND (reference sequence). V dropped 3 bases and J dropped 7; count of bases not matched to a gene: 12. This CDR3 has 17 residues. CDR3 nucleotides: TGTGCCAGTAGTATCCTTCCTAGCGGGAGCGGTAGGAACATTCAGTACTTC. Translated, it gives CASSILPSGSGRNIQYF.

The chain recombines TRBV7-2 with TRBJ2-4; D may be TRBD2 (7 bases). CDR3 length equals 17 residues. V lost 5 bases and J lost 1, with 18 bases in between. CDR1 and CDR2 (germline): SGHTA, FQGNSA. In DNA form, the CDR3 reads TGTGCCAGCAGCGACCTAAGTGGGAGGGGGGCCAAAAACATTCAGTACTTC. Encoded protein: CASSDLSGRGAKNIQYF.

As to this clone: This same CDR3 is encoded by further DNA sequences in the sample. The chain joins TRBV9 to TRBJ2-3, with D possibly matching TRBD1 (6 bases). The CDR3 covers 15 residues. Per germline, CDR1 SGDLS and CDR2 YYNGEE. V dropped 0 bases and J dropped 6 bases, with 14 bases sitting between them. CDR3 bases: TGTGCCAGCAGCGTAGCAGGGGTCCAGGGGGATACGCAGTATTTT. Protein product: CASSVAGVQGDTQYF.

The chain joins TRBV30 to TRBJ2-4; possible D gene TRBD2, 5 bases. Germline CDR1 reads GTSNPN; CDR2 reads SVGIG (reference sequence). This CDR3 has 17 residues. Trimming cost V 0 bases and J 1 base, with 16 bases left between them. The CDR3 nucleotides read TGTGCCTGGAGTGTACATCGGGGTCGAGATGCCAAAAACATTCAGTACTTC. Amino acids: CAWSVHRGRDAKNIQYF. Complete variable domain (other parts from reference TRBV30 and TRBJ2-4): SQTIHQWPATLVQPVGSPLSLECTVEGTSNPNLYWYRQAAGRGLQLLFYSVGIGQISSEVPQNLSASRPQDRQFILSSKKLLLSDSGFYLCAWSVHRGRDAKNIQYFGAGTRLSVL.

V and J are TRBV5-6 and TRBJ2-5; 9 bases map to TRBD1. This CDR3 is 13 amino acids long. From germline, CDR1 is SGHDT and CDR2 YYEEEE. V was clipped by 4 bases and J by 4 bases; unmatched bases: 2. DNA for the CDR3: TGTGCCAGCAGCAGACAGGGGGGAGAGACCCAGTACTTC. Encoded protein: CASSRQGGETQYF.

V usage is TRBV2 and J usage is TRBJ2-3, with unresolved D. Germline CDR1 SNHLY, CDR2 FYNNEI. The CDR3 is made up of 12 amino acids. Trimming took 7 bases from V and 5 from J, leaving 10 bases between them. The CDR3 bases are TGTGCCAGCATCCCCGTCGGAGATACGCAGTATTTT. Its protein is CASIPVGDTQYF.

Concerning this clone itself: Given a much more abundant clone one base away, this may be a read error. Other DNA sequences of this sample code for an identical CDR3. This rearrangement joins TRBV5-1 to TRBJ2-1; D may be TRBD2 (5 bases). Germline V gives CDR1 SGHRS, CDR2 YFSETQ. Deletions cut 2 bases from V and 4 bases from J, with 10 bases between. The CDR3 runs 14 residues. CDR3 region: CASSLEGGYNEQFF. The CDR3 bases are TGCGCCAGCAGCTTAGAGGGTGGGTACAATGAGCAGTTCTTC.